Below are 25 T cell receptor beta chains sequenced from a single sample in a study of early T cells in non-severe SARS-CoV-2 infection. TCRdb used MiXCR to reprocess the 5' RACE reads, holding one entry per CDR3 protein. The data contain roughly 65,000 distinct CDR3 sequences, roughly 10% of them singletons. What was sequenced was whole blood. The receptors shown here come from an adult who was a healthcare worker with PCR-confirmed SARS-CoV-2 infection or an uninfected control (not recorded which).

The V gene is TRBV29-1, the J gene TRBJ2-1; D remains ambiguous. This CDR3 comprises 15 residues. The germline V gene encodes CDR1 SQVTM and CDR2 ANQGSEA. The ends were cut back, 1 base at V and 4 bases at J, with 14 bases in the middle. CDR3 amino acids: CSVEVASRPYNEQFF. DNA for the CDR3: TGCAGCGTTGAAGTGGCGTCCCGGCCTTACAATGAGCAGTTCTTC.

This clonotype was seen a single time. A much larger clonotype is one base distant, so this may be a read error. The rearrangement joins TRBV4-3 to TRBJ2-1; no definite D call. CDR3 length: 15 residues. Germline V gene data show CDR1 as LGHNA and CDR2 as YSLEER. CDR3: CANSQDLGSRNEQFF. CDR3 nucleotide sequence: TGCGCCAACAGCCAAGATCTCGGGTCGCGCAATGAGCAGTTCTTC.

This clonotype was counted at least ten times. The V and J genes are TRBV3-1 and TRBJ2-5; D is unclear. CDR1 is LGHDT and CDR2 is YNNKEL in the germline V gene (reference sequence). V lost 4 bases, J lost 5 bases, and 14 bases lay in between. There are 14 residues in the CDR3. CDR3 sequence (DNA): TGTGCCAGCAGCCCTGGGTTCGCCGGGGAGACCCAGTACTTC. Its translation: CASSPGFAGETQYF.

The sample holds a few counts of this clonotype. The V and J genes are TRBV20-1 and TRBJ1-3; D not certain. V was clipped by 5 bases and J by 11 bases, with 19 bases between them. The germline gives CDR1 DFQATT, CDR2 SNEGSKA (reference sequence). This CDR3 spans 13 amino acids. For the CDR3, the DNA is TGCAGTGCTCGTGGGCACCCCCAGATGTCCATATATTTT. Its protein product is CSARGHPQMSIYF.

This clonotype showed up many times. V usage is TRBV20-1 and J usage is TRBJ2-5, with TRBD1 identical over 7 bases. With V trimmed by 6 bases and J by 1 base, 8 bases remained unmatched. CDR1 is DFQATT, CDR2 SNEGSKA, per germline (reference sequence). The CDR3 consists of 14 residues. CDR3 bases: TGCAGTGCGGGGGTCAGGGGGTTCCAAGAGACCCAGTACTTC. This codes for CSAGVRGFQETQYF.

This clonotype was recorded once. In DNA form, the CDR3 reads TGTGCCTGGGGCACCCCGGGAGGGCCCCGGAATACGCAGTATTTT. Its protein product is CAWGTPGGPRNTQYF. This chain joins TRBV30 and TRBJ2-3; 8 bases map to TRBD2. This CDR3 is built from 15 residues. Unmatched junction bases numbered 14, after V lost 5 bases and J lost 7 bases. From germline, CDR1 is GTSNPN and CDR2 SVGIG (reference sequence).

The chain combines TRBV27 with TRBJ2-7; 10 nucleotides match TRBD2. The length of the CDR3 is 15 residues. Germline loops: CDR1 MNHEY, CDR2 SMNVEV (reference sequence). The V and J ends lost 8 bases and 6 bases, in that order; junction bases with no gene match: 13. The CDR3 sequence is CASSSPLLAGSEQYF. DNA for the CDR3: TGTGCCAGCTCGTCCCCCCTACTAGCGGGATCCGAGCAGTACTTC.

V is TRBV7-2 and J is TRBJ1-3, with unresolved D. Germline CDR1 SGHTA, CDR2 FQGNSA. This CDR3 region has 14 residues. Deletions cut 3 bases from V and 0 bases from J, with 6 bases between. The CDR3 DNA follows: TGTGCCAGCAGCTTCGACAACTCTGGAAACACCATATATTTT. Translated: CASSFDNSGNTIYF.

This clonotype has a count of ten or more. This chain links TRBV20-1 with TRBJ2-7, with 7 bases that match TRBD1. The CDR3 consists of 14 residues. The germline V gene has CDR1 DFQATT and CDR2 SNEGSKA (reference sequence). Germline trimming cut 0 bases from V and 3 bases from J; bases unmatched to any gene: 5. The CDR3 DNA follows: TGCAGTGCTAGAGATCGGGACAGACACTACGAGCAGTACTTC. This gives the protein CSARDRDRHYEQYF.

The genes are TRBV2 and TRBJ2-7, with D tentatively TRBD2 (6 bases). The CDR3 totals 12 residues. V was clipped by 7 bases and J by 0 bases, with 7 bases between them. Germline CDR1 SNHLY, CDR2 FYNNEI. The CDR3 reads CASIGSSYEQYF. The CDR3 region has the DNA TGTGCCAGCATCGGGAGCTCCTACGAGCAGTACTTC.

This clonotype was seen ten or more times. The chain couples TRBV5-6 to TRBJ1-4; maybe TRBD1 (5 bases). V gave up 2 bases and J gave up 1 base, with 15 bases separating them. Germline V gene lookup returns CDR1 SGHDT and CDR2 YYEEEE. The CDR3 spans 17 residues. The chain's CDR3 is CASSLAGLRLTNEKLFF. The CDR3 DNA reads TGTGCCAGCAGCTTAGCGGGACTACGCCTAACTAATGAAAAACTGTTTTTT.

Only a few counts were recorded for this clonotype. The chain uses TRBV7-9 and TRBJ1-1; D remains unclear. V lost 5 bases and J lost 2, with 9 bases in between. The CDR3 has 13 amino acids. From germline, CDR1 is SEHNR and CDR2 FQNEAQ (reference sequence). The CDR3 bases are TGTGCCAGCAGCCCGGAGGCAAACACTGAAGCTTTCTTT. Translation gives CASSPEANTEAFF.

This clonotype has ten or more counts. The chain employs TRBV7-9 and TRBJ2-5, with D unresolved. The CDR3 has 13 amino acids. CDR1 and CDR2 from the germline V gene are SEHNR and FQNEAQ (reference sequence). V was pared by 9 bases and J by 3 bases, with 14 bases between. CDR3 in amino acids: CARRDTPEETQYF. As DNA, the CDR3 is TGTGCCAGAAGGGATACGCCAGAAGAGACCCAGTACTTC.

The table lists this clonotype with a few counts. The J gene is TRBJ2-3, the V gene TRBV12-3 or TRBV12-4; either TRBD1 or TRBD2 may fit D (5 bases each). The germline V and J ends were trimmed by 3 bases and 6 bases, with 10 bases remaining between them. The CDR3 runs to 13 residues. The CDR3: CASSFLREDTQYF. CDR3 DNA: TGTGCCAGCAGTTTTCTCAGGGAGGATACGCAGTATTTT.

The CDR3 protein is CASSPKTRPSELFF. CDR3 coding DNA: TGTGCCAGCAGCCCAAAGACCCGTCCGTCCGAGCTGTTTTTT. The chain uses TRBV5-4 and TRBJ2-2; D not resolved. CDR1 and CDR2 from the germline V gene are SGHNT and YYREEE (reference sequence). The CDR3 contains 14 residues. V was pared by 4 bases and J by 11 bases, with 18 bases between.

This clonotype was seen ten or more times. Relative to the germline gene, one junction end is altered; a read error may explain this. CDR3 bases: TGTGCCAGCGGTTACTGGGAGGGGGAGCTGTTTTTT. Translation: CASGYWEGELFF. The J gene is TRBJ2-2, the V gene TRBV6-6, with a tentative D call TRBD2 (5 bases). CDR1 is MNHNY, CDR2 SVGAGI, per germline (reference sequence). This CDR3 has 12 amino acids.

This chain joins TRBV10-2 and TRBJ2-3; 11 nucleotides line up with TRBD2. The CDR3 sequence is 15 residues long. CDR1 and CDR2 (germline): WSHSY, SAAADI. V lost 5 bases and J lost 0; bases outside the gene matches: 1. In nucleotides, the CDR3 is TGCGCCAGCAGTCGACTAGCGGGAAGCACAGATACGCAGTATTTT. Its protein product is CASSRLAGSTDTQYF.

This clonotype was seen only a few times. As DNA, the CDR3 is TGTGCCACCGGGGACCGGGACGTTGAGACCCAGTACTTC. Translating gives CATGDRDVETQYF. This chain joins TRBV24-1 and TRBJ2-5; D possibly uses TRBD1 or TRBD2 (5 bases each). Between the trimmed V and J ends, which lost 9 bases and 5 bases, there was a span of 15 bases. The CDR3 has 13 residues. Germline CDR1 KGHDR, CDR2 SFDVKD.

This clonotype was picked up a small number of times. The chain links TRBV4-1 to TRBJ2-1, with 9 bases matching TRBD2. The CDR3 loop spans 17 amino acids. CDR1 MGHRA and CDR2 YSYEKL come from the germline V gene. With 0 bases clipped from V and 5 bases from J, the junction kept 8 bases outside the gene matches. The CDR3 DNA sequence: TGCGCCAGCAGCCAAGATCAAAGCGGGAGGTGGAACAATGAGCAGTTCTTC. It codes for CASSQDQSGRWNNEQFF.

This clonotype has more than one count but fewer than ten. The chain links TRBV6-5 to TRBJ2-7; D gene ambiguous. The CDR3 is 14 residues long. The germline CDR1 and CDR2 sequences are MNHEY and SVGAGI. Between the trimmed V and J ends, which lost 6 bases and 1 base, there was a span of 13 bases. In DNA, the CDR3 is TGTGCCAGCAGGGACGGTAGACAATCCTACGAGCAGTACTTC. Encoded protein: CASRDGRQSYEQYF.

This clonotype occurred a few times. The chain uses TRBV15 and TRBJ1-1; D is unclear. This CDR3 contains 13 residues. V was trimmed by 3 bases and J by 5 bases, leaving 10 bases between them. Looked up from germline, CDR1 is LNHNV and CDR2 is YYDKDF (reference sequence). CDR3 nucleotides: TGTGCCACCAGCAGGTACGTACAGACTGAAGCTTTCTTT. This encodes CATSRYVQTEAFF. The entire variable domain, with the rest obtained from reference TRBV15 and TRBJ1-1, is as follows: DAMVIQNPRYQVTQFGKPVTLSCSQTLNHNVMYWYQQKSSQAPKLLFHYYDKDFNNEADTPDNFQSRRPNTSFCFLDIRSPGLGDTAMYLCATSRYVQTEAFFGQGTRLTVV.

The chain couples TRBV29-1 to TRBJ2-1; weak D call: TRBD2 (6 bases). Trimming took 3 bases from V and 5 from J, leaving 8 bases between them. CDR1 SQVTM and CDR2 ANQGSEA come from the germline V gene. There are 12 residues in the CDR3. The CDR3 loop is CSVESGDNEQFF. The CDR3 region has the DNA TGCAGCGTTGAGTCGGGAGACAATGAGCAGTTCTTC.

V gene TRBV12-3 or TRBV12-4 combines with J gene TRBJ1-6; no firm D call. CDR3 length equals 12 residues. V was shortened by 0 bases and J by 8 bases, with 2 bases between the two germline ends. The CDR3 loop reads CASSLAHSPLHF. The CDR3 bases are TGTGCCAGCAGTTTAGCGCATTCACCCCTCCACTTT.

This clonotype was found a few times. The V and J genes are TRBV27 and TRBJ2-7; the D gene is possibly TRBD2 (6 bases). Trimming took off 7 bases at V and 2 bases at J, with 12 bases between the two ends. Germline CDR1 is MNHEY and CDR2 is SMNVEV (reference sequence). CDR3 length: 13 amino acids. Here the CDR3 reads CASMGGAAYEQYF. The CDR3 nucleotides read TGTGCCAGCATGGGCGGGGCCGCCTACGAGCAGTACTTC.

There are a few counts of this clonotype. The chain has TRBV7-9 and TRBJ2-3; the D call may be TRBD1 or TRBD2 (5 bases each). V was trimmed by 5 bases and J by 5 bases, leaving 23 bases between them. CDR3 length: 17 amino acids. The germline CDR1 and CDR2 sequences are SEHNR and FQNEAQ (reference sequence). For the CDR3, the DNA is TGTGCCAGCAGCGATACCCTTTGGAGAGGGGAAGGAGATACGCAGTATTTT. It yields the protein CASSDTLWRGEGDTQYF.